This T cell receptor (beta chain) was observed in a study of T-cell memory formation after mild COVID-19. Across the whole study: Largely donor-specific sequence clusters came from two donors. Study outcomes and limitations: Cross-reactive memory appears to have joined, as suggested by some responding clones showing up in pre-infection memory. Researchers report contracting CD4+ clones mostly in CM and EM, with CD8+ clones in EMRA.

5'RACE primed at constant segments yielded TCR alpha and TCR beta cDNA libraries bearing sample barcodes and UMIs. TCRdb processed the 5' RACE reads anew with MiXCR; each CDR3 protein has one entry. There are hundreds of thousands of distinct CDR3 sequences in the sample; approximately 15% occur only once, and over 20% lies in the top ten. This clonotype was found many times. Its target is not known. The CDR3 contains 16 residues. J gave up 7 bases and V 5 bases, and 13 bases lay outside the gene matches. Germline V gene lookup returns CDR1 MGHRA and CDR2 YSYEKL. This clonotype was obtained from a man between 18 and 29 years old who had mild COVID-19 (a few samples of this study predate the infection). Cell type and time point are not known. The chain combines TRBV4-1 with TRBJ2-1, with 8 bases matching TRBD2. The specimen sequenced was PBMCs or a T cell subset sorted from them (not recorded which). This CDR3 is CASSNGGALPGNEQFF. The CDR3 region has the DNA TGCGCCAGCAGCAACGGGGGGGCCTTACCTGGGAATGAGCAGTTCTTC.